This TCR beta chain appears in the sequencing data of a study of blood T cell repertoires in COVID-19. Background on the study: PBMCs, B-cell-depleted T cells, or T cells provided the cDNA or gDNA that made up the material.

The germline CDR1 and CDR2 sequences are MGHRA and YSYEKL. Trimming took 2 bases from V and 2 from J; bases not matched to a gene: 6. This CDR3 spans 16 amino acids. The protocol was immunoSEQ multiplex PCR, while the TCRdb copy is restricted to in-frame clones and leaves out a portion. The sample holds 93,000 or so clones, approximately 84% seen once. Sequenced input: peripheral blood. This clonotype was sampled from a human donor in a cohort sampled during active or convalescent COVID-19. V usage is TRBV4-1 and J usage is TRBJ2-7; 10 nucleotides match TRBD2. The DNA of the CDR3 is TGCGCCAGCAGCCAACGGCCTAGCGGGGGAACCTACGAGCAGTACTTC. Residues: CASSQRPSGGTYEQYF.